The sequence of this T cell receptor (beta chain) was determined in a study of lymphopenia after photon versus proton radiotherapy. Study observations and caveats: After the lymphocyte nadir, photon-treated repertoires showed oligoclonal expansion, especially of CD8+ Temra cells. Survival link was tested only in deceased patients; proton benefit remains a possibility.

Sequencing was performed with immunoSEQ multiplex PCR; in TCRdb, only in-frame clones are kept and a portion is missing. The table records 52,000 or so clones, more than 85% of them present only once. As for this clone: Its specificity is not known.

The CDR3 has 15 residues. V dropped 1 base and J dropped 6 bases, with 13 bases sitting between them. From germline, CDR1 is MDHEN and CDR2 SYDVKM. This chain connects TRBV28 to TRBJ1-5, with D perhaps TRBD1 (5 bases). The TCR originated in a middle-aged woman with cholangiocarcinoma. The sample consisted of peripheral blood, taken from a patient treated with photon-based radiotherapy. CDR3 in DNA: TGTGCCAGCAGTTTATCGGGGACGGGGACTCAGCCCCAGCATTTT. It yields the protein CASSLSGTGTQPQHF.